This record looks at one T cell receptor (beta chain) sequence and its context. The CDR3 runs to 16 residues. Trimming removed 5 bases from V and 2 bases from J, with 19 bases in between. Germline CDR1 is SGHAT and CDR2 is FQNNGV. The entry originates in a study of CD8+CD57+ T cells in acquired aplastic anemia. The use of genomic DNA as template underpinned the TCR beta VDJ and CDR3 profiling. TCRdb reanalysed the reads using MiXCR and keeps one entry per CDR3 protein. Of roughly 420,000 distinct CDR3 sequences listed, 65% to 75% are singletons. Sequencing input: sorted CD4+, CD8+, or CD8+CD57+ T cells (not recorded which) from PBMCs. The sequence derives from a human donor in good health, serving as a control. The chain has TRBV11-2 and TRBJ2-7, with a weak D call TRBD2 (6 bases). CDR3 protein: CASSRKGGGAAYEQYF. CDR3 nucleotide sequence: TGTGCCAGCAGCCGGAAGGGAGGCGGGGCGGCCTACGAGCAGTACTTC.